This T cell receptor beta chain is from a study of T cell responses to AZD1222 COVID-19 vaccine. The assay was immunoSEQ multiplex PCR, and TCRdb's table has in-frame clones only and misses some. The sample has about 220,000 clones; just over 90% are singletons. The source was peripheral blood, collected on day 0 of MenACWY control vaccination. This clonotype was sampled from an adult in good health.

CDR3 in amino acids: CASSWRQSEQYF. CDR3 DNA: TGTGCCAGCAGCTGGAGACAGAGCGAGCAGTACTTC. The rearrangement uses TRBV7-2 and TRBJ2-7, with D perhaps matching TRBD1 (5 bases). The CDR3 runs 12 residues. Germline-derived CDR1 and CDR2 are SGHTA and FQGNSA. V was cut by 4 bases and J by 6 bases, with 10 bases left in between.